Each of the 4 T cell receptor beta chains below was sequenced from the same sample in a study of cytomegalovirus exposure and HLA in healthy donors. PCR employed 60 Vbeta and 13 Jbeta primers. Clones were read by immunoSEQ multiplex PCR, and TCRdb kept only the in-frame ones, dropping some. The repertoire holds roughly 100,000 clones, around 65% seen once, with more than 3% in the top ten. The sample comprised PBMCs. All receptors come from a woman aged 45-65 years in good health and CMV-seronegative.

The chain recombines TRBV7-2 with TRBJ2-5; 11 bases fit TRBD1. Germline assignment: CDR1 SGHTA and CDR2 FQGNSA. V dropped 5 bases and J dropped 5; count of bases not matched to a gene: 7. This CDR3 comprises 15 residues. The CDR3: CASSKRTGGMETQYF. The CDR3 DNA sequence: TGTGCCAGCAGCAAACGGACAGGGGGCATGGAGACCCAGTACTTC.

This clone was seen a handful of times. The chain employs TRBV5-6 and TRBJ1-5, with 8 nucleotides matching TRBD1. J lost 7 bases, V lost 0 bases, and 12 bases had no gene match. CDR3 size: 17 residues. Germline CDR1 reads SGHDT; CDR2 reads YYEEEE. The CDR3: CASSLVSGQGWSQPQHF. CDR3 bases: TGTGCCAGCAGCTTGGTCTCAGGACAGGGATGGTCCCAGCCCCAGCATTTT.

The chain is built from TRBV5-4 and TRBJ2-1; D possibly corresponds to TRBD2 (5 bases). The CDR3 sequence is 15 residues long. Trimming stripped 2 bases from V and 7 bases from J, with 16 bases between. CDR1 SGHNT and CDR2 YYREEE come from the germline V gene (reference sequence). For the CDR3, the DNA is TGTGCCAGCAGCTTTTTCACTAGTGAGGTAAATGAGCAGTTCTTC. The encoded protein is CASSFFTSEVNEQFF.

This clone has a handful of counts. The chain has TRBV10-3 and TRBJ2-1; 11 bases match TRBD1. Germline V gives CDR1 ENHRY, CDR2 SYGVKD. The junction had 4 bases not matched to a gene; V was cut back by 4 bases and J by 8 bases. This CDR3 has 14 residues. CDR3 bases: TGTGCCATCAGTGGGACAGGGGGCTGGTATGAGCAGTTCTTC. This sequence encodes CAISGTGGWYEQFF.